This TCR beta chain was identified during a study of breast tumors, draining lymph nodes, adjacent tissues. Axillary draining lymph nodes of breast cancer patients supplied the node samples. One entry per CDR3 protein, called by TCRdb with MiXCR from the multiplex PCR reads. Of approximately 170,000 distinct CDR3 sequences in the sample, 25% to 40% were seen once. Germline CDR1 and CDR2: KGHDR and SFDVKD. This CDR3 spans 17 amino acids. V was trimmed by 6 bases and J by 6 bases, leaving 23 bases between them. The chain uses TRBV24-1 and TRBJ1-5; possible D gene TRBD1, 5 bases. The TCR originated in a female donor with breast cancer. Some clones in this sample may be carry-over from other donors' samples. Sequencing input: axillary lymph node tissue. DNA for the CDR3: TGTGCCACCAGTCTACAGGAGGACTCGGGGTTGGGTCAGCCCCAGCATTTT. Residues: CATSLQEDSGLGQPQHF.